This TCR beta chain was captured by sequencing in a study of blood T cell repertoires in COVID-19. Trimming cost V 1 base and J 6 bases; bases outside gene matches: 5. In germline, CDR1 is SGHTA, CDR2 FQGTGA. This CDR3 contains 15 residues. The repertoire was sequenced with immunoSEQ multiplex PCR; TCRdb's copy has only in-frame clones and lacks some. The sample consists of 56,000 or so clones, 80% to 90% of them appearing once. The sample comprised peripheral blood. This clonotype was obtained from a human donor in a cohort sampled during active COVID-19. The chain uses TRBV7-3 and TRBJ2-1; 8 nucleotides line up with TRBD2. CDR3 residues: CASSLKSGGGNEQFF. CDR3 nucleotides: TGTGCCAGCAGCTTAAAGTCGGGAGGGGGCAATGAGCAGTTCTTC.